The clone carrying this T cell receptor (beta chain) was found a few times. What it binds is unknown. The CDR3 covers 14 residues. Per the germline V gene, CDR1 is DFQATT and CDR2 is SNEGSKA (reference sequence). The V and J ends lost 3 bases and 5 bases, in that order; junction bases with no gene match: 10. Amplified TCR beta CDR3 regions came from RNA transcripts. The HTBI set primed first-round TCR CDR3 RT-PCR. One entry per CDR3 protein, called by TCRdb with MiXCR from the multiplex PCR reads. The data show 350,000 or so distinct CDR3 sequences, with less than 20% seen just once and around 15% held by the top ten. These data belong to a study of T cells in Graves' hyperthyroidism and ophthalmopathy. General observations from the study: Using 13 V-J features, a model discriminated ophthalmopathy from stable hyperthyroidism. Also found in blood were most expanded thyroid clonotypes above 0.001.

The sequence came from a woman between 35 and 50 years old with Graves' ophthalmopathy. The chain employs TRBV20-1 and TRBJ2-7; 7 bases align to TRBD1. Sequenced material: blood. The CDR3 spells CSASRQGVKDEQYF. The DNA for the CDR3 is TGCAGTGCTAGCCGACAGGGAGTGAAGGACGAGCAGTACTTC.